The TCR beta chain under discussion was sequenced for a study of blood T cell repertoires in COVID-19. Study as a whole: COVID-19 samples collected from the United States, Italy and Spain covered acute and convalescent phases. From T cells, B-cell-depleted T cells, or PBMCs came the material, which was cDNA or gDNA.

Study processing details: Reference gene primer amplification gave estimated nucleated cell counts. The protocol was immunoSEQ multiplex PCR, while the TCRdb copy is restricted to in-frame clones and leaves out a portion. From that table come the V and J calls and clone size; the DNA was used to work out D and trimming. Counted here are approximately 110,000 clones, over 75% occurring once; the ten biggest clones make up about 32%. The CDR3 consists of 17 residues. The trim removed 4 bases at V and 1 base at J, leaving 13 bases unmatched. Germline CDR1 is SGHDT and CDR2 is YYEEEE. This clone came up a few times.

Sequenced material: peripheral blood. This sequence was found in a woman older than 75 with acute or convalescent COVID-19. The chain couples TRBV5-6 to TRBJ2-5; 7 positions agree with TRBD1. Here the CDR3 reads CASSLGRLRGPQETQYF. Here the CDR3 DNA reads TGTGCCAGCAGCCTGGGGCGATTGAGGGGGCCCCAAGAGACCCAGTACTTC.